This TCR beta chain originates from a study of cytomegalovirus exposure and HLA in healthy donors. This CDR3 region has 17 residues. Unmatched junction bases numbered 9, after V lost 1 base and J lost 1 base. Germline V gives CDR1 LGHNA, CDR2 YSLEER. Researchers ran the PCR with 60 Vbeta and 13 Jbeta primers. Profiling relied on immunoSEQ multiplex PCR, and the TCRdb table lists in-frame clones only, not all of them. The sample contains approximately 110,000 clones, around 74% of which appear only once. This clone was detected only a few times. The sample consisted of PBMCs. The sequence derives from a woman aged 45-59 years in good health and CMV-seropositive. The V gene is TRBV4-3, the J gene TRBJ1-2; 7 bases map to TRBD1. In nucleotides, the CDR3 is TGCGCCAGCAGCCAAGTAACGGGACAGCAAATTAACTATGGCTACACCTTC. It specifies CASSQVTGQQINYGYTF.